This passage covers 27 T cell receptor beta chains from one sample sequenced in a study of CD8+ T cells in alopecia areata. This sample's treatment: oral pan-JAK inhibitor, 5-10 mg twice daily. In each case, RNA was isolated and then reverse transcribed into cDNA as the sequencing template. Assay used: immunoSEQ multiplex PCR; TCRdb lists only in-frame clones, some missing. The sample carries roughly 140,000 clones, 75% to 85% recorded once. Specimen: CD8+ T cells sorted from blood, collected at week 4, from a patient treated with tofacitinib. The receptors were sampled from a human donor with alopecia areata.

V gene TRBV7-6 combines with J gene TRBJ2-3, with 12 bases matching TRBD2. Per germline, CDR1 SGHVS and CDR2 FNYEAQ. V lost 4 bases and J lost 2; bases outside the gene matches: 4. This CDR3 comprises 16 residues. The CDR3, as DNA: TGTGCCAGCAGCTCGACTAGCGGGAGATTCACAGATACGCAGTATTTT. This translates into CASSSTSGRFTDTQYF.

The chain has TRBV29-1 and TRBJ2-5; no reliable D call. V lost 0 bases and J 2 bases, leaving 7 bases between the germline ends. Germline assignment: CDR1 SQVTM and CDR2 ANQGSEA. This CDR3 has 13 residues. The CDR3: CSVEEGGQETQYF. DNA of the CDR3: TGCAGCGTTGAAGAGGGCGGTCAAGAGACCCAGTACTTC.

The CDR3 is CASSYGGELFF. The CDR3 nucleotides are TGTGCCAGCAGTTACGGCGGGGAGCTGTTTTTT. This chain links TRBV6-6 with TRBJ2-2; no clear D. CDR3 length: 11 amino acids. Trimming cost V 2 bases and J 7 bases, with 2 bases left between them. Germline CDR1 MNHNY, CDR2 SVGAGI (reference sequence).

The chain joins TRBV4-2 to TRBJ2-2, with D perhaps assigned TRBD1 or TRBD2 (5 bases each). This CDR3 comprises 17 residues. V lost 0 bases and J 5 bases, leaving 16 bases between the germline ends. Germline V CDR1 and CDR2: LGHNA, YNFKEQ. The CDR3 spells CASSQDRREGWTGELFF. Here the CDR3 DNA reads TGTGCCAGCAGCCAAGATCGTCGTGAGGGGTGGACCGGGGAGCTGTTTTTT.

This clone has a handful of counts. The genes are TRBV13 and TRBJ2-3; D ambiguous. CDR1 is PRHDT and CDR2 is FYEKMQ in the germline V gene (reference sequence). CDR3 length: 15 residues. The V end was cut by 1 base, the J end by 4 bases, with 12 bases between. DNA for the CDR3: TGTGCCAGCAGCTTAGTAGGGAATTCTCCAGATACGCAGTATTTT. Translated, it gives CASSLVGNSPDTQYF.

This clone was seen only once. The chain couples TRBV4-1 to TRBJ2-2, with TRBD1 matching 8 bases. This CDR3 has 16 amino acids. Germline V CDR1 and CDR2: MGHRA, YSYEKL. V shed 5 bases and J 1 base; nucleotides not matched to a gene: 6. Here the CDR3 DNA reads TGCGCCAGCAGCAAAGCCGGGACAGGGAACACCGGGGAGCTGTTTTTT. Translating gives CASSKAGTGNTGELFF.

The V call is TRBV29-1, the J call TRBJ2-1; no reliable D call. CDR1 and CDR2 from the germline V gene are SQVTM and ANQGSEA. Trimming shortened V by 3 bases and J by 7 bases, and 13 bases separated the two germline ends. CDR3 length: 13 amino acids. For the CDR3, the DNA is TGCAGCGTTGAGACCCTCCCCTGGAATGAGCAGTTCTTC. Translated: CSVETLPWNEQFF.

The count of this clone is one. V is TRBV7-9 and J is TRBJ1-1; D may be TRBD1 (5 bases). Germline loops: CDR1 SEHNR, CDR2 FQNEAQ (reference sequence). V lost 1 base, J lost 1 base, and 7 bases lay in between. The CDR3 covers 14 residues. The CDR3 here is CASSLVGTNTEAFF. Here the CDR3 DNA reads TGTGCCAGCAGCTTAGTAGGGACGAACACTGAAGCTTTCTTT.

CDR3 coding DNA: TGTGCCAGCAGCTTTGAGGGGGTGGTGAACACCGGGGAGCTGTTTTTT. It is translated as CASSFEGVVNTGELFF. The chain links TRBV7-9 to TRBJ2-2, with D maybe TRBD1 (6 bases). Germline V gene sequence: CDR1 SEHNR, CDR2 FQNEAQ (reference sequence). The CDR3 contains 16 residues. V was cut by 3 bases and J by 1 base, with 12 bases left in between.

V and J are TRBV7-9 and TRBJ1-4; D remains ambiguous. The CDR3 loop spans 16 amino acids. V was pared by 5 bases and J by 0 bases, with 13 bases between. The germline CDR1 and CDR2 sequences are SEHNR and FQNEAQ (reference sequence). CDR3: CASSHRTDPTNEKLFF. The CDR3 bases are TGTGCCAGCAGCCACCGGACGGACCCAACTAATGAAAAACTGTTTTTT.

The rearrangement joins TRBV27 to TRBJ2-7; D possibly corresponds to TRBD2 (5 bases). The V and J ends lost 0 bases and 2 bases respectively, with 14 bases between them. The V gene's germline CDR1 is MNHEY and CDR2 SMNVEV (reference sequence). The CDR3 is made up of 16 amino acids. CDR3 DNA: TGTGCCAGCAGTTTATCGATAGGAGGCACCACCTACGAGCAGTACTTC. Encoded protein: CASSLSIGGTTYEQYF.

The chain joins TRBV9 to TRBJ2-7, with a tentative D call TRBD1 (6 bases). The germline V gene has CDR1 SGDLS and CDR2 YYNGEE. The CDR3 has 13 residues. V shed 4 bases and J shed 6 bases, with 14 bases lying between them. CDR3: CASSPRTGSEQYF. CDR3 bases: TGTGCCAGCAGCCCGAGAACAGGGAGCGAGCAGTACTTC.

V usage is TRBV7-9 and J usage is TRBJ2-7; no clear D. The CDR3 length is 11 residues. V lost 1 base, J lost 6 bases, and 4 bases lay in between. Per germline, CDR1 SEHNR and CDR2 FQNEAQ (reference sequence). CDR3 residues: CASSLDGEQYF. CDR3 bases: TGTGCCAGCAGCTTAGATGGCGAGCAGTACTTC.

The chain links TRBV5-5 to TRBJ2-3, with no clear D. V shed 2 bases and J shed 0 bases, with 13 bases lying between them. This CDR3 contains 16 residues. Per germline, CDR1 SGHKS and CDR2 YYEKEE (reference sequence). The CDR3 is CASSFYRTSSTDTQYF. The CDR3 nucleotides read TGTGCCAGCAGCTTCTACAGAACGTCTAGCACAGATACGCAGTATTTT. The full variable domain, with the rest looked up from reference TRBV5-5 and TRBJ2-3, is DAGVTQSPTHLIKTRGQQVTLRCSPISGHKSVSWYQQVLGQGPQFIFQYYEKEERGRGNFPDRFSARQFPNYSSELNVNALLLGDSALYLCASSFYRTSSTDTQYFGPGTRLTVL.

This clone was seen more than once but under ten times. The chain is built from TRBV2 and TRBJ2-1, with D possibly being TRBD2 (5 bases). Germline V gene data show CDR1 as SNHLY and CDR2 as FYNNEI. The length of the CDR3 is 13 residues. V lost 3 bases, J lost 6 bases, and 9 bases lay in between. The CDR3 reads CASSEELVNEQFF. CDR3 in DNA: TGTGCCAGCAGTGAGGAACTAGTCAATGAGCAGTTCTTC.

The CDR3 region has the DNA TGTGCCAGCAGCGTAGCCTGGGGCTCCTACGAGCAGTACTTC. Translating gives CASSVAWGSYEQYF. V usage is TRBV6-1 and J usage is TRBJ2-7; unclear D gene. The CDR3 has 14 residues. V shed 6 bases and J shed 0 bases, with 12 bases lying between them. The germline CDR1 and CDR2 sequences are MNHNS and SASEGT.

The chain couples TRBV13 to TRBJ1-1; possible D gene TRBD1, 5 bases. The CDR3 contains 14 residues. V lost 3 bases to trimming and J lost 0 bases, with 8 bases between them. CDR1 is PRHDT and CDR2 is FYEKMQ in the germline V gene (reference sequence). The CDR3 protein is CASSLGVLNTEAFF. Written as DNA, the CDR3 is TGTGCCAGCAGCTTGGGGGTCCTGAACACTGAAGCTTTCTTT.

The rearrangement links TRBV9 to TRBJ1-1; tentative D call: TRBD1 (6 bases). The germline V and J ends were trimmed by 3 bases and 0 bases, with 9 bases remaining between them. This CDR3 has 14 amino acids. Per the germline V gene, CDR1 is SGDLS and CDR2 is YYNGEE. The CDR3 DNA is TGTGCCAGCAGCGCAGGGGCCATGAACACTGAAGCTTTCTTT. Translated, it gives CASSAGAMNTEAFF.

V is TRBV29-1 and J is TRBJ2-7; 9 bases align to TRBD1. There are 13 residues in the CDR3. The V gene end was trimmed by 6 bases and the J gene end by 5 bases; junction bases not matched to a gene: 8. CDR1 is SQVTM and CDR2 is ANQGSEA in the germline V gene. CDR3 sequence: CSVVDRGRNEQYF. The CDR3 DNA sequence: TGCAGCGTGGTGGACAGGGGTAGGAACGAGCAGTACTTC.

The J gene is TRBJ2-7, the V gene TRBV9; TRBD2 matches 8 bases. Germline assignment: CDR1 SGDLS and CDR2 YYNGEE. J lost 0 bases, V lost 4 bases, and 9 bases had no gene match. This CDR3 region has 16 residues. CDR3 nucleotides: TGTGCCAGCAGCCCACTCTCCGGGACTAGCTCCTACGAGCAGTACTTC. Its translation is CASSPLSGTSSYEQYF.

This clone showed up just a few times. The V gene is TRBV4-3, the J gene TRBJ2-7; D call uncertain. Trimming stripped 0 bases from V and 0 bases from J, with 9 bases between. The CDR3 is made up of 15 amino acids. CDR1 LGHNA and CDR2 YSLEER come from the germline V gene. CDR3 in amino acids: CASSQDSGPSYEQYF. CDR3 nucleotides: TGCGCCAGCAGCCAAGATTCGGGTCCCTCCTACGAGCAGTACTTC.

This chain joins TRBV11-3 and TRBJ2-1; 7 bases map to TRBD2. CDR1 is SGHNT, CDR2 YENEEA, per germline. The CDR3 loop spans 15 amino acids. Unmatched junction bases numbered 9, after V lost 6 bases and J lost 4 bases. CDR3 nucleotides: TGTGCCAGCAGAGTCCCGGGGGGACTTTACAATGAGCAGTTCTTC. It codes for CASRVPGGLYNEQFF.

The chain joins TRBV4-3 to TRBJ1-2; no clear D gene. V gave up 0 bases and J gave up 2 bases, with 10 bases separating them. This CDR3 has 15 amino acids. The germline V gene has CDR1 LGHNA and CDR2 YSLEER. The DNA for the CDR3 is TGCGCCAGCAGCCAAGATTTTCCCGCCAACTATGGCTACACCTTC. Translation: CASSQDFPANYGYTF.

The chain carries TRBV27 and TRBJ2-7; a possible D gene is TRBD1 (7 bases). The V gene's germline CDR1 is MNHEY and CDR2 SMNVEV (reference sequence). This CDR3 spans 14 amino acids. Trimming shortened V by 5 bases and J by 2 bases, and 13 bases separated the two germline ends. CDR3 loop: CASSPRDSTYEQYF. DNA of the CDR3: TGTGCCAGCAGTCCGCGGGACAGTACCTACGAGCAGTACTTC.

This sequence joins TRBV7-9 and TRBJ2-1, with D maybe TRBD2 (5 bases). The V gene lost 5 bases and the J gene lost 3 bases, with 20 bases spanning the gap. There are 17 residues in the CDR3. Per germline, CDR1 SEHNR and CDR2 FQNEAQ (reference sequence). The CDR3 DNA sequence: TGTGCCAGCAGCCGACTATTAGTGGGGAAGGACTACAATGAGCAGTTCTTC. Residues: CASSRLLVGKDYNEQFF. Variable domain in full (rest from reference TRBV7-9 and TRBJ2-1): DTGVSQNPRHKITKRGQNVTFRCDPISEHNRLYWYRQTLGQGPEFLTYFQNEAQLEKSRLLSDRFSAERPKGSFSTLEIQRTEQGDSAMYLCASSRLLVGKDYNEQFFGPGTRLTVL.

Here the CDR3 reads CSVGLNRGRLDYEQYF. Here the CDR3 DNA reads TGCAGCGTTGGTCTAAACAGGGGGCGCTTGGACTACGAGCAGTACTTC. The chain has TRBV29-1 and TRBJ2-7, with TRBD1 matching over 9 bases. V was clipped by 4 bases and J by 3 bases; unmatched bases: 13. The germline gives CDR1 SQVTM, CDR2 ANQGSEA. The CDR3 contains 16 residues.

The chain uses TRBV11-2 and TRBJ2-7; D is possibly TRBD1 (6 bases). V lost 5 bases and J 7 bases, leaving 12 bases between the germline ends. The CDR3 consists of 12 residues. In germline, CDR1 is SGHAT, CDR2 FQNNGV. The CDR3 protein is CASSVVTGEQYF. CDR3 coding DNA: TGTGCCAGCAGCGTAGTAACAGGGGAGCAGTACTTC.